The 22 T cell receptor beta chains presented below share a single source sample, sequenced in a study of Ad26.COV2.S vaccination and SARS-CoV-2 variants. Described treatment: around 19 received Ad26.COV2.S at low or high dose, single or two shots; roughly five received placebo; per-sample allocation not given. Specimens were obtained on day 63 following the first vaccine or placebo injection. Here immunoSEQ multiplex PCR was the method, and the copy in TCRdb shows in-frame clones only, minus some. The sample includes 400,000 to 450,000 clones, 80% to 95% of them seen just once. The sequencing here drew on peripheral blood, taken in a trial of Ad26.COV2.S vaccine versus placebo. The source of these receptors is a person between 18 and 65 years old who received the Ad26.COV2.S COVID-19 vaccine or a placebo.

The genes are TRBV19 and TRBJ1-5; 7 bases agree with TRBD1. Trimming cost V 4 bases and J 11 bases; bases outside gene matches: 20. This CDR3 has 17 residues. The germline CDR1 and CDR2 sequences are LNHDA and SQIVND (reference sequence). The CDR3 sequence: CASSKWAGGTVHAAQHF. CDR3 DNA sequence: TGTGCCAGTAGTAAGTGGGCGGGCGGGACAGTACATGCGGCCCAGCATTTT. The variable domain in full, completed from reference TRBV19 and TRBJ1-5, reads DGGITQSPKYLFRKEGQNVTLSCEQNLNHDAMYWYRQDPGQGLRLIYYSQIVNDFQKGDIAEGYSVSREKKESFPLTVTSAQKNPTAFYLCASSKWAGGTVHAAQHFGDGTRLSIL.

Details on this clone: One junction end disagrees with the germline gene, perhaps due to a read error. The rearrangement joins TRBV6-5 to TRBJ2-7; D is possibly TRBD1 or TRBD2 (5 bases each). CDR1 is MNHEY and CDR2 is SVGAGI in the germline V gene. This CDR3 is built from 12 residues. The CDR3 sequence: CASSPGTGIKNF. In DNA, the CDR3 is TGTGCCAGCAGTCCAGGGACCGGGATTAAGAACTTC.

This chain uses TRBV11-2 with TRBJ2-1; perhaps TRBD1 as D (6 bases). Between the trimmed V and J ends, which lost 3 bases and 3 bases, there was a span of 15 bases. Germline V gene lookup returns CDR1 SGHAT and CDR2 FQNNGV. This CDR3 region has 16 residues. In DNA, the CDR3 is TGTGCCAGCAGCTTTGTGGTGGGCAGGGGCTACAATGAGCAGTTCTTC. Translating gives CASSFVVGRGYNEQFF. Variable domain in full (rest from reference TRBV11-2 and TRBJ2-1): EAGVAQSPRYKIIEKRQSVAFWCNPISGHATLYWYQQILGQGPKLLIQFQNNGVVDDSQLPKDRFSAERLKGVDSTLKIQPAKLEDSAVYLCASSFVVGRGYNEQFFGPGTRLTVL.

This clone was seen once. In DNA form, the CDR3 reads TGTGCCAGCAGCCCAACTAGCGGGAGGCACAATGAGCAGTTCTTC. It translates to CASSPTSGRHNEQFF. V is TRBV7-2 and J is TRBJ2-1; 12 bases map to TRBD2. The length of the CDR3 is 15 residues. The V gene's germline CDR1 is SGHTA and CDR2 FQGNSA. J lost 5 bases, V lost 5 bases, and 4 bases had no gene match.

The chain uses TRBV19 and TRBJ2-7; 11 bases line up with TRBD2. From germline, CDR1 is LNHDA and CDR2 SQIVND (reference sequence). V lost 0 bases to trimming and J lost 5 bases; unmatched junction nucleotides: 9. The CDR3 extends over 17 amino acids. The DNA for the CDR3 is TGTGCCAGTAGTATAGATGTTTTAGCGGGAGGGCTCAACGAGCAGTACTTC. Translating it yields CASSIDVLAGGLNEQYF.

This chain links TRBV7-2 with TRBJ2-7; D tentatively fits TRBD1 or TRBD2 (5 bases each). The CDR3 runs 14 residues. V lost 1 base to trimming and J lost 3 bases, with 10 bases between them. Germline-derived CDR1 and CDR2 are SGHTA and FQGNSA. CDR3 sequence: CASSLGGAVYEQYF. Written as DNA, the CDR3 is TGTGCCAGCAGCTTAGGAGGGGCAGTCTACGAGCAGTACTTC.

The chain has TRBV28 and TRBJ2-4; D is undetermined. Trimming cost V 2 bases and J 0 bases, with 17 bases left between them. The CDR3 extends over 18 amino acids. Germline loops: CDR1 MDHEN, CDR2 SYDVKM. The CDR3 DNA reads TGTGCCAGCAGTTTAATGGCCTCGGATCTAGTAGCCAAAAACATTCAGTACTTC. It encodes CASSLMASDLVAKNIQYF. Full variable domain (rest looked up from reference TRBV28 and TRBJ2-4): DVKVTQSSRYLVKRTGEKVFLECVQDMDHENMFWYRQDPGLGLRLIYFSYDVKMKEKGDIPEGYSVSREKKERFSLILESASTNQTSMYLCASSLMASDLVAKNIQYFGAGTRLSVL.

This chain's CDR3 is CASSANSGLLDEQFF. For the CDR3, the DNA is TGTGCCAGCAGCGCAAATTCGGGCCTTCTTGATGAGCAGTTCTTC. The chain links TRBV7-3 to TRBJ2-1; D is uncertain. Germline-derived CDR1 and CDR2 are SGHTA and FQGTGA. V was shortened by 5 bases and J by 8 bases, with 19 bases between the two germline ends. The CDR3 length is 15 residues. Full variable domain (outside the CDR3, taken from reference TRBV7-3 and TRBJ2-1): GAGVSQTPSNKVTEKGKYVELRCDPISGHTALYWYRQSLGQGPEFLIYFQGTGAADDSGLPNDRFFAVRPEGSVSTLKIQRTERGDSAVYLCASSANSGLLDEQFFGPGTRLTVL.

The chain has TRBV2 and TRBJ2-7, with a weak D call TRBD2 (6 bases). Trimming took off 4 bases at V and 3 bases at J, with 7 bases between the two ends. The germline CDR1 and CDR2 sequences are SNHLY and FYNNEI. The CDR3 covers 12 residues. The CDR3 protein is CASSAGLYEQYF. CDR3 bases: TGTGCCAGCAGTGCGGGACTCTACGAGCAGTACTTC. The variable domain in full, completed from reference TRBV2 and TRBJ2-7, reads EPEVTQTPSHQVTQMGQEVILRCVPISNHLYFYWYRQILGQKVEFLVSFYNNEISEKSEIFDDQFSVERPDGSNFTLKIRSTKLEDSAMYFCASSAGLYEQYFGPGTRLTVT.

J is TRBJ1-2 and V is TRBV5-1; the match to TRBD1 covers 9 bases. The CDR3 has 15 residues. After removal of 3 bases from V and 5 bases from J, the junction contained 8 bases not matched to a gene. The germline gives CDR1 SGHRS, CDR2 YFSETQ. The CDR3 is CASSSETGGSYGYTF. Here the CDR3 DNA reads TGCGCCAGCAGCTCGGAGACAGGGGGAAGTTATGGCTACACCTTC.

The chain recombines TRBV6-2 or TRBV6-3 with TRBJ2-1; D ambiguous. Germline V gene sequence: CDR1 MNHEY, CDR2 SVGEGT. V lost 0 bases, J lost 0 bases, and 6 bases lay in between. This CDR3 is built from 15 residues. In DNA form, the CDR3 reads TGTGCCAGCAGTTACTCTTCGAGCTCCTACAATGAGCAGTTCTTC. Translated: CASSYSSSSYNEQFF.

V is TRBV18 and J is TRBJ1-4; no clear D. Deletions cut 6 bases from V and 3 bases from J, with 11 bases between. The CDR3 totals 14 residues. Germline lookup yields CDR1 KGHSH and CDR2 LQKENI. CDR3: CASSRRSPNEKLFF. CDR3 nucleotides: TGTGCCAGCTCCCGGCGGAGCCCTAATGAAAAACTGTTTTTT.

This chain connects TRBV5-4 to TRBJ2-7, with TRBD2 matching 13 bases. In germline, CDR1 is SGHNT, CDR2 YYREEE (reference sequence). J lost 5 bases, V lost 4 bases, and 9 bases had no gene match. The CDR3 covers 16 residues. CDR3 loop: CASSGGLAGRWDEQYF. In nucleotides, the CDR3 is TGTGCCAGCAGCGGGGGACTAGCGGGAAGGTGGGACGAGCAGTACTTC.

V usage is TRBV7-2 and J usage is TRBJ2-7; possibly TRBD2 for D (5 bases). V was cut by 5 bases and J by 0 bases, with 14 bases left in between. The CDR3 covers 15 residues. Looked up from germline, CDR1 is SGHTA and CDR2 is FQGNSA. CDR3 in amino acids: CASSPLTTSSYEQYF. In nucleotides, the CDR3 is TGTGCCAGCAGCCCCCTAACAACTAGCTCCTACGAGCAGTACTTC.

This clone was found a few times. This rearrangement joins TRBV27 to TRBJ2-1, with D possibly TRBD1 on 5 matching bases. This CDR3 is 14 amino acids long. V lost 5 bases and J 8 bases, leaving 16 bases between the germline ends. In germline, CDR1 is MNHEY, CDR2 SMNVEV (reference sequence). The CDR3 sequence is CASSPWGSWDEQFF. The CDR3 bases are TGTGCCAGCAGTCCATGGGGCTCCTGGGATGAGCAGTTCTTC.

The V gene is TRBV10-3, the J gene TRBJ2-3; 11 bases are a match to TRBD1. Trimming cost V 6 bases and J 3 bases; bases outside gene matches: 5. The CDR3 has 15 residues. Germline assignment: CDR1 ENHRY and CDR2 SYGVKD. The CDR3 DNA follows: TGTGCCATCAGGGTGGGACAGGGGGTTACAGATACGCAGTATTTT. Translating it yields CAIRVGQGVTDTQYF.

The V gene is TRBV11-2, the J gene TRBJ2-3; D may be TRBD2 (5 bases). The CDR3 sequence is 15 residues long. V lost 3 bases and J lost 1, with 11 bases in between. The germline V gene has CDR1 SGHAT and CDR2 FQNNGV. As DNA, the CDR3 is TGTGCCAGCAGCTTGTATATTAGCGGCACAGATACGCAGTATTTT. Translating it yields CASSLYISGTDTQYF.

The rearrangement links TRBV27 to TRBJ1-6; possible D gene TRBD1, 5 bases. CDR3 length: 14 residues. CDR1 and CDR2 (germline): MNHEY, SMNVEV (reference sequence). Trimming left V 5 bases short and J 7 bases short, with 12 bases between. In nucleotides, the CDR3 is TGTGCCAGCAGTGTCATGGACAACAATTCACCCCTCCACTTT. Its translation: CASSVMDNNSPLHF.

The J gene is TRBJ2-1, the V gene TRBV28; 9 bases align to TRBD2. From germline, CDR1 is MDHEN and CDR2 SYDVKM. This CDR3 is built from 11 residues. Trimming removed 3 bases from V and 15 bases from J; junction bases left unmatched: 3. This chain's CDR3 is CASSFGTSTFF. The CDR3, as DNA: TGTGCCAGCAGTTTCGGGACTAGCACGTTCTTC.

The chain couples TRBV7-8 to TRBJ1-4; perhaps TRBD1 as D (6 bases). With 5 bases removed from V and 8 bases from J, the gap between germline ends came to 18 bases. The germline CDR1 and CDR2 sequences are SGHVS and FQNEAQ. The length of the CDR3 is 15 residues. The CDR3, as DNA: TGTGCCAGCAGCCCCCGACGGGGGGCTCGGGAAAAACTGTTTTTT. Its protein product is CASSPRRGAREKLFF.

This clone appeared once. The chain has TRBV19 and TRBJ2-1, with D tentatively TRBD1 or TRBD2 (5 bases each). The germline V and J ends were trimmed by 4 bases and 7 bases, with 14 bases remaining between them. The CDR3 is made up of 14 amino acids. The V gene's germline CDR1 is LNHDA and CDR2 SQIVND (reference sequence). CDR3 in DNA: TGTGCCAGTAGTACTGGGGCTAGCCAGAATGAGCAGTTCTTC. Its protein product is CASSTGASQNEQFF.

This clone was observed once. CDR3 loop: CASNSELQGLPMETQYF. The DNA for the CDR3 is TGTGCCAGCAACAGCGAACTTCAGGGGCTGCCTATGGAGACCCAGTACTTC. The rearrangement joins TRBV18 to TRBJ2-5, with D possibly matching TRBD1 (6 bases). Germline-derived CDR1 and CDR2 are KGHSH and LQKENI. This CDR3 contains 17 residues. The V gene lost 8 bases and the J gene lost 5 bases, with 27 bases spanning the gap.